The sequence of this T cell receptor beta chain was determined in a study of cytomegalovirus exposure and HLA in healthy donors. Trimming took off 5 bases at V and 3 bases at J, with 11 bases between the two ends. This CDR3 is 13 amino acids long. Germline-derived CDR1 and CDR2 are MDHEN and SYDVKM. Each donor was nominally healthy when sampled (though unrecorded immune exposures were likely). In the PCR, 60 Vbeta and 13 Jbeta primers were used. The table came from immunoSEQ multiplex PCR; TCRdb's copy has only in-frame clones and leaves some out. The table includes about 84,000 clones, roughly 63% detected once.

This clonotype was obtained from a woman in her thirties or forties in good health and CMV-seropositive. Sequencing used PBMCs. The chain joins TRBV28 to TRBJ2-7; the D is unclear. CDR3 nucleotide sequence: TGTGCCAGCAGTGTTTACTCTATCTACGAGCAGTACTTC. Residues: CASSVYSIYEQYF. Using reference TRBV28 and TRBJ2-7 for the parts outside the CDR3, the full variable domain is DVKVTQSSRYLVKRTGEKVFLECVQDMDHENMFWYRQDPGLGLRLIYFSYDVKMKEKGDIPEGYSVSREKKERFSLILESASTNQTSMYLCASSVYSIYEQYFGPGTRLTVT.